The 27 T cell receptor beta chains in this list originate from one sample, sequenced in a study of T cell responses to AZD1222 COVID-19 vaccine. The data were produced by immunoSEQ multiplex PCR, yet TCRdb's version contains in-frame clones alone and is incomplete. The data contain some 120,000 clones, around nine tenths of them singletons. The sample in question was peripheral blood, obtained 28 days after the second AZD1222 dose. The receptors come from an adult who received the AZD1222 COVID-19 vaccine.

The gene calls are TRBV30 and TRBJ1-5; D uncertain. This CDR3 has 12 residues. Trimming stripped 4 bases from V and 6 bases from J, with 10 bases between. In germline, CDR1 is GTSNPN, CDR2 SVGIG (reference sequence). CDR3 protein: CAWNREGQPQHF. DNA of the CDR3: TGTGCCTGGAATCGTGAGGGTCAGCCCCAGCATTTT.

The genes are TRBV28 and TRBJ1-4; weak D call: TRBD1 (5 bases). CDR3 size: 16 residues. Germline assignment: CDR1 MDHEN and CDR2 SYDVKM. The ends were cut back, 4 bases at V and 5 bases at J, with 17 bases in the middle. CDR3 coding DNA: TGTGCCAGCAGTTCTATCCAGGGCGCAGGGAATGAAAAACTGTTTTTT. It encodes CASSSIQGAGNEKLFF. Variable domain in full (rest from reference TRBV28 and TRBJ1-4): DVKVTQSSRYLVKRTGEKVFLECVQDMDHENMFWYRQDPGLGLRLIYFSYDVKMKEKGDIPEGYSVSREKKERFSLILESASTNQTSMYLCASSSIQGAGNEKLFFGSGTQLSVL.

V and J are TRBV4-1 and TRBJ1-3, with unresolved D. The germline CDR1 and CDR2 sequences are MGHRA and YSYEKL. Trimming pared 2 bases from V and 3 bases from J, leaving 5 bases between. The CDR3 is 13 amino acids. The CDR3 DNA follows: TGCGCCAGCAGCCAACAGGTTGGAAACACCATATATTTT. Translating it yields CASSQQVGNTIYF.

The gene calls are TRBV18 and TRBJ1-3; D call uncertain. The germline CDR1 and CDR2 sequences are KGHSH and LQKENI. Trimming cost V 0 bases and J 4 bases, with 13 bases left between them. This CDR3 comprises 16 residues. DNA for the CDR3: TGTGCCAGCTCACCACCGAGTGTGCTAGCGGGAAACACCATATATTTT. It specifies CASSPPSVLAGNTIYF.

This chain joins TRBV6-5 and TRBJ1-2; 11 bases fit TRBD1. Germline V gives CDR1 MNHEY, CDR2 SVGAGI. The CDR3 is made up of 13 amino acids. J gave up 7 bases and V 6 bases, and 4 bases lay outside the gene matches. The CDR3 DNA sequence: TGTGCCAGCAGCAGGACAGGGGGCCTTGGCTACACCTTC. It specifies CASSRTGGLGYTF.

The rearrangement joins TRBV27 to TRBJ2-1; 7 bases agree with TRBD2. The CDR3 extends over 14 amino acids. CDR1 MNHEY and CDR2 SMNVEV come from the germline V gene (reference sequence). Losses at the gene ends were 7 bases for V and 6 bases for J; bases not matched to a gene: 9. Here the CDR3 reads CASTASGNFNEQFF. For the CDR3, the DNA is TGTGCCAGCACGGCCAGCGGGAATTTCAATGAGCAGTTCTTC.

This clone was recorded once. The rearrangement uses TRBV28 and TRBJ1-5; 7 bases agree with TRBD1. Trimming cost V 6 bases and J 5 bases; bases outside gene matches: 4. The CDR3 is 13 amino acids. Germline lookup yields CDR1 MDHEN and CDR2 SYDVKM. CDR3 in amino acids: CASRQGGDQPQHF. In nucleotides, the CDR3 is TGTGCCAGCAGGCAGGGGGGAGATCAGCCCCAGCATTTT.

The chain has TRBV27 and TRBJ2-6; D gene ambiguous. CDR1 and CDR2 from the germline V gene are MNHEY and SMNVEV (reference sequence). Trimming stripped 7 bases from V and 2 bases from J, with 18 bases between. The CDR3 extends over 17 amino acids. In nucleotides, the CDR3 is TGTGCCAGCACCATTGCAGTGAACTCGGCTGGGGCCAACGTCCTGACTTTC. It codes for CASTIAVNSAGANVLTF.

The V call is TRBV5-5, the J call TRBJ1-6; tentatively, D is TRBD1 (5 bases). The V gene's germline CDR1 is SGHKS and CDR2 YYEKEE (reference sequence). V was clipped by 7 bases and J by 12 bases, with 20 bases between them. The CDR3 totals 14 residues. The chain's CDR3 is CASFSVRGTGPLHF. For the CDR3, the DNA is TGTGCCAGCTTCTCGGTTCGGGGGACCGGACCCCTCCACTTT.

V is TRBV5-1 and J is TRBJ1-1; D may be TRBD1 (6 bases). Germline CDR1 SGHRS, CDR2 YFSETQ. The CDR3 covers 15 residues. The ends were cut back, 0 bases at V and 4 bases at J, with 13 bases in the middle. CDR3 region: CASSLAGGFGTEAFF. The CDR3 DNA follows: TGCGCCAGCAGCTTGGCGGGGGGCTTCGGCACTGAAGCTTTCTTT.

The J gene is TRBJ2-3, the V gene TRBV7-8, with 16 bases identical to TRBD2. Germline CDR1 is SGHVS and CDR2 is FQNEAQ. The CDR3 covers 16 residues. V lost 5 bases and J lost 6; bases outside the gene matches: 5. The DNA of the CDR3 is TGTGCCAGCAGCCACGGGACTAGCGGGAGGGCGGATACGCAGTATTTT. Translation: CASSHGTSGRADTQYF.

The chain couples TRBV27 to TRBJ2-7; TRBD2 agrees at 14 bases. Germline values: CDR1 MNHEY, CDR2 SMNVEV (reference sequence). J gave up 6 bases and V 2 bases, and 9 bases lay outside the gene matches. The CDR3 runs to 17 residues. The CDR3 loop is CASSLMGGTSGSGEQYF. The CDR3 nucleotides are TGTGCCAGCAGTTTAATGGGGGGGACTAGCGGGAGCGGCGAGCAGTACTTC.

V usage is TRBV27 and J usage is TRBJ2-7; TRBD2 agrees at 12 bases. Trimming removed 8 bases from V and 6 bases from J; junction bases left unmatched: 8. CDR3 length: 14 amino acids. Germline-derived CDR1 and CDR2 are MNHEY and SMNVEV (reference sequence). CDR3 coding DNA: TGTGCCAGCTGCCTGACTAGCGGGAGTAGCGAGCAGTACTTC. This translates into CASCLTSGSSEQYF.

This chain joins TRBV30 and TRBJ2-1; 10 bases agree with TRBD2. The V gene's germline CDR1 is GTSNPN and CDR2 SVGIG (reference sequence). J lost 1 base, V lost 0 bases, and 15 bases had no gene match. The CDR3 length is 20 residues. CDR3 residues: CAWSVGSGRPNVGSYNEQFF. The CDR3, as DNA: TGTGCCTGGAGTGTCGGTAGCGGGAGGCCCAATGTAGGGTCCTACAATGAGCAGTTCTTC.

The chain is built from TRBV19 and TRBJ2-5, with TRBD1 matching 8 bases. The CDR3 covers 15 residues. After removal of 0 bases from V and 5 bases from J, the junction contained 5 bases not matched to a gene. From germline, CDR1 is LNHDA and CDR2 SQIVND (reference sequence). CDR3 sequence (DNA): TGTGCCAGTAGTATAGACCAGGGGGCTAGCGAGACCCAGTACTTC. Protein product: CASSIDQGASETQYF. Looking up the rest from reference TRBV19 and TRBJ2-5 gives the full variable domain: DGGITQSPKYLFRKEGQNVTLSCEQNLNHDAMYWYRQDPGQGLRLIYYSQIVNDFQKGDIAEGYSVSREKKESFPLTVTSAQKNPTAFYLCASSIDQGASETQYFGPGTRLLVL.

The chain joins TRBV7-3 to TRBJ1-1, with D hard to call. V was pared by 2 bases and J by 0 bases, with 7 bases between. CDR1 SGHTA and CDR2 FQGTGA come from the germline V gene. The CDR3 runs 14 residues. The CDR3 bases are TGTGCCAGCAGCTTATCGGGGATGAACACTGAAGCTTTCTTT. It translates to CASSLSGMNTEAFF.

The J gene is TRBJ2-1, the V gene TRBV6-5, with D uncertain. This CDR3 contains 16 residues. Trimming removed 4 bases from V and 0 bases from J, with 13 bases in between. Germline V gene sequence: CDR1 MNHEY, CDR2 SVGAGI. Here the CDR3 DNA reads TGTGCCAGCAGTTCCCGGACGGGTTCCTCCTACAATGAGCAGTTCTTC. Protein: CASSSRTGSSYNEQFF.

This chain connects TRBV19 to TRBJ2-2; D remains ambiguous. This CDR3 region has 14 residues. The germline gives CDR1 LNHDA, CDR2 SQIVND (reference sequence). V was cut by 4 bases and J by 3 bases, with 9 bases left in between. CDR3: CASSSRRHTGELFF. CDR3 bases: TGTGCCAGTAGTAGCCGACGGCACACCGGGGAGCTGTTTTTT. Filled out from reference TRBV19 and TRBJ2-2, the complete variable domain reads DGGITQSPKYLFRKEGQNVTLSCEQNLNHDAMYWYRQDPGQGLRLIYYSQIVNDFQKGDIAEGYSVSREKKESFPLTVTSAQKNPTAFYLCASSSRRHTGELFFGEGSRLTVL.

This clone occurred once. J is TRBJ2-5 and V is TRBV6-6; D assignment may be TRBD1 or TRBD2 (6 bases each). The CDR3 has 12 amino acids. V lost 10 bases and J 2 bases, leaving 11 bases between the germline ends. The germline CDR1 and CDR2 sequences are MNHNY and SVGAGI (reference sequence). The DNA for the CDR3 is TGTGCCACCCGGGGGACACAAGAGACCCAGTACTTC. Translated, it gives CATRGTQETQYF.

The V call is TRBV20-1, the J call TRBJ2-1; TRBD1 agrees at 11 bases. Germline V gene data show CDR1 as DFQATT and CDR2 as SNEGSKA (reference sequence). The CDR3 is 15 amino acids. With 3 bases clipped from V and 4 bases from J, the junction kept 5 bases outside the gene matches. CDR3 bases: TGCAGTGCTAGTCGGACAGGGGGCGGATACAATGAGCAGTTCTTC. Its translation: CSASRTGGGYNEQFF.

The chain links TRBV28 to TRBJ1-5; 10 nucleotides match TRBD1. V gave up 3 bases and J gave up 5 bases; unmatched junction bases: 4. The CDR3 spans 15 residues. The germline V gene has CDR1 MDHEN and CDR2 SYDVKM. CDR3 loop: CASSFVTGGYQPQHF. CDR3 nucleotide sequence: TGTGCCAGCAGTTTCGTGACAGGGGGCTATCAGCCCCAGCATTTT.

The table lists this clone with a few counts. V and J are TRBV5-4 and TRBJ1-6; 7 bases fit TRBD1. This CDR3 contains 18 residues. J lost 4 bases, V lost 4 bases, and 14 bases had no gene match. Per the germline V gene, CDR1 is SGHNT and CDR2 is YYREEE (reference sequence). CDR3 coding DNA: TGTGCCAGCAGCCGGGCCGTAGGGGGCTCGGCTTATAATTCACCCCTCCACTTT. As protein: CASSRAVGGSAYNSPLHF. Using reference TRBV5-4 and TRBJ1-6 for the parts outside the CDR3, the full variable domain is ETGVTQSPTHLIKTRGQQVTLRCSSQSGHNTVSWYQQALGQGPQFIFQYYREEENGRGNFPPRFSGLQFPNYSSELNVNALELDDSALYLCASSRAVGGSAYNSPLHFGNGTRLTVT.

The sample holds a few counts of this clone. The rearrangement joins TRBV9 to TRBJ2-5; 10 bases agree with TRBD2. From germline, CDR1 is SGDLS and CDR2 YYNGEE. The V and J ends lost 3 bases and 4 bases, in that order; junction bases with no gene match: 6. CDR3 length: 15 amino acids. The CDR3 loop is CASSALAGDGETQYF. The CDR3 DNA reads TGTGCCAGCAGCGCCCTAGCGGGAGACGGAGAGACCCAGTACTTC.

The J gene is TRBJ2-2, the V gene TRBV27, with a possible D match to TRBD2 (5 bases). The CDR3 runs to 15 residues. Between the trimmed V and J ends, which lost 3 bases and 6 bases, there was a span of 14 bases. Looked up from germline, CDR1 is MNHEY and CDR2 is SMNVEV (reference sequence). The CDR3 nucleotides read TGTGCCAGCAGTTTCTCGGGGAGTAACGCCGGGGAGCTGTTTTTT. This codes for CASSFSGSNAGELFF.

The chain employs TRBV15 and TRBJ2-2; D not resolved. Germline-derived CDR1 and CDR2 are LNHNV and YYDKDF (reference sequence). The V end was cut by 0 bases, the J end by 6 bases, with 5 bases between. The CDR3 is 13 residues long. The CDR3 protein is CATSREWAGELFF. Here the CDR3 DNA reads TGTGCCACCAGCAGAGAGTGGGCCGGGGAGCTGTTTTTT.

The count of this clone is one. V and J are TRBV2 and TRBJ2-1, with D uncertain. This CDR3 has 14 residues. The V gene lost 0 bases and the J gene lost 1 base, with 4 bases spanning the gap. Per germline, CDR1 SNHLY and CDR2 FYNNEI. This CDR3 reads CASSEAKSYNEQFF. CDR3 DNA sequence: TGTGCCAGCAGTGAAGCAAAGTCCTACAATGAGCAGTTCTTC.

This chain connects TRBV7-3 to TRBJ2-7, with 13 nucleotides matching TRBD2. Trimming took 5 bases from V and 4 from J; bases not matched to a gene: 5. This CDR3 region has 15 residues. Per germline, CDR1 SGHTA and CDR2 FQGTGA. CDR3: CASSPRTSGSYEQYF. The CDR3 nucleotides read TGTGCCAGCAGCCCAAGGACTAGCGGGAGTTACGAGCAGTACTTC.